This T cell receptor beta chain was sequenced for a study of blood T cell repertoires in COVID-19. As for the study in general: The samples span acute and convalescent COVID-19 from the United States, Italy and Spain. From T cells, B-cell-depleted T cells, or PBMCs came the material, which was cDNA or gDNA.

In the authors' methods: Researchers report that nucleated cell counts were estimated from reference gene primer amplification. TCRdb keeps only in-frame clones here, not all; method: immunoSEQ multiplex PCR. The V and J calls and clone size are taken from that table; D and trimming were inferred from the DNA. This table holds 170,000 or so clones, approximately 86% found once. The germline V gene has CDR1 DFQATT and CDR2 SNEGSKA (reference sequence). V was pared by 5 bases and J by 15 bases, with 17 bases between. The CDR3 is made up of 11 amino acids. The rearrangement links TRBV20-1 to TRBJ2-1; no firm D call. The clonotype originates from a man in his fifties or sixties with active or convalescent COVID-19. Sequencing was performed on peripheral blood. The CDR3 DNA is TGCAGTGCTTTTTACCGGGTTCGTGTGTTCTTC. Translation gives CSAFYRVRVFF.